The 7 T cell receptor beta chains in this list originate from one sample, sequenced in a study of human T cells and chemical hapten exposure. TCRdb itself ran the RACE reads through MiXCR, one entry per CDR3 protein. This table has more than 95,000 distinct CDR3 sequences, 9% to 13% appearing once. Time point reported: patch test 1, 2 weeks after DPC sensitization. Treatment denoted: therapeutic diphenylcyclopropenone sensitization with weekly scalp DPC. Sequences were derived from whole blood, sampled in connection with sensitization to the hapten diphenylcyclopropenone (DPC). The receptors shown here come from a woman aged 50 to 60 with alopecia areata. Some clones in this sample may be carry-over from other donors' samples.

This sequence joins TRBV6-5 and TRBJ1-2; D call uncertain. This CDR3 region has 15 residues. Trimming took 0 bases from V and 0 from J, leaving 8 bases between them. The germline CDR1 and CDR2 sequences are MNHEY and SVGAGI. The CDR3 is CASSYSTVPNYGYTF. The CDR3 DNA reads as TGTGCCAGCAGTTACTCAACAGTCCCTAACTATGGCTACACCTTC.

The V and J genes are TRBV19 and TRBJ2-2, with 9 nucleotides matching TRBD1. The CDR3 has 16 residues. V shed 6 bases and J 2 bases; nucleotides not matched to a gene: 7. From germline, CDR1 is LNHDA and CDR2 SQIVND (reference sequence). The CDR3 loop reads CASRQGTGINTGELFF. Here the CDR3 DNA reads TGTGCCAGTAGGCAAGGGACAGGGATTAACACCGGGGAGCTGTTTTTT.

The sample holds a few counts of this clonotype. CDR3 bases: TGTGCCACACAAAAGGGGGGTACCGTCTCTGGGGCCAACGTCCTGACTTTC. This sequence encodes CATQKGGTVSGANVLTF. This chain connects TRBV19 to TRBJ2-6; TRBD1 or TRBD2 may be the D gene (6 bases each). The germline CDR1 and CDR2 sequences are LNHDA and SQIVND (reference sequence). Trimming removed 10 bases at V and 0 bases at J, with 19 bases between. The length of the CDR3 is 17 residues.

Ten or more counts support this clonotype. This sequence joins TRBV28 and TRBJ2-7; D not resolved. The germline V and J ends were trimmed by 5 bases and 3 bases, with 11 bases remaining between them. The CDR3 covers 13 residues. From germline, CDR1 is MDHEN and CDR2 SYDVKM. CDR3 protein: CASSLGQDYEQYF. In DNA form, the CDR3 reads TGTGCCAGCAGTCTAGGCCAGGACTACGAGCAGTACTTC.

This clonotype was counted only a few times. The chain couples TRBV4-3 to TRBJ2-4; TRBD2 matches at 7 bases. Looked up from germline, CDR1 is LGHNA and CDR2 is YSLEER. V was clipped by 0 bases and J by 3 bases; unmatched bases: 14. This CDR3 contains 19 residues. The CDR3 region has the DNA TGCGCCAGCAGCCAAGATCCCCTAGCCCCCGCGGGAGTCAAAAACATTCAGTACTTC. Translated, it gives CASSQDPLAPAGVKNIQYF.

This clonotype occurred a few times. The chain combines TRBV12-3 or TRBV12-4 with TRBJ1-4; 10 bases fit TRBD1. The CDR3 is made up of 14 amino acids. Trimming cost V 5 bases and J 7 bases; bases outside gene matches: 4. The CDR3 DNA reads TGTGCCAGCAGTGGGACAGGGGAGGGTGAAAAACTGTTTTTT. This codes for CASSGTGEGEKLFF.

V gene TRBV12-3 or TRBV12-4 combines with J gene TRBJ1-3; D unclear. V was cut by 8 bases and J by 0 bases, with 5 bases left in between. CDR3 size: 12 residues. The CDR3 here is CASGFSGNTIYF. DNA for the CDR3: TGTGCCAGCGGGTTCTCTGGAAACACCATATATTTT.